This T cell receptor (beta chain) was identified during a study of tumor-infiltrating lymphocytes in primary liver carcinoma. The study extracted blood RNA from unsorted whole blood and also extracted germline DNA. Using a constant-region primer together with ProtoScript II reverse transcriptase, TCR beta cDNA was made from roughly 520 ng of total RNA. What produced the TCR beta libraries was three nested multiplex PCR rounds using slightly modified ARM-PCR. Two initial PCR rounds of around 9 cycles each paired TRBV1-TRBV30 forward primers with a C-beta reverse primer. TCRdb re-called the multiplex PCR reads through MiXCR, storing one row per CDR3 protein. The repertoire holds roughly 180,000 distinct CDR3 sequences, with approximately 60% as singletons. After removal of 7 bases from V and 5 bases from J, the junction contained 10 bases not matched to a gene. Germline V gives CDR1 MGHRA, CDR2 YSYEKL. The CDR3 loop spans 15 amino acids.

The TCR comes from a man aged 35 to 55 with primary liver carcinoma and hepatitis B virus infection. The rearrangement links TRBV4-1 to TRBJ2-1, with TRBD2 matching over 8 bases. The sequencing input was peripheral blood. The CDR3: CASTPPSGSHNEQFF. As DNA, the CDR3 is TGCGCCAGCACCCCTCCTAGCGGGTCCCACAATGAGCAGTTCTTC.